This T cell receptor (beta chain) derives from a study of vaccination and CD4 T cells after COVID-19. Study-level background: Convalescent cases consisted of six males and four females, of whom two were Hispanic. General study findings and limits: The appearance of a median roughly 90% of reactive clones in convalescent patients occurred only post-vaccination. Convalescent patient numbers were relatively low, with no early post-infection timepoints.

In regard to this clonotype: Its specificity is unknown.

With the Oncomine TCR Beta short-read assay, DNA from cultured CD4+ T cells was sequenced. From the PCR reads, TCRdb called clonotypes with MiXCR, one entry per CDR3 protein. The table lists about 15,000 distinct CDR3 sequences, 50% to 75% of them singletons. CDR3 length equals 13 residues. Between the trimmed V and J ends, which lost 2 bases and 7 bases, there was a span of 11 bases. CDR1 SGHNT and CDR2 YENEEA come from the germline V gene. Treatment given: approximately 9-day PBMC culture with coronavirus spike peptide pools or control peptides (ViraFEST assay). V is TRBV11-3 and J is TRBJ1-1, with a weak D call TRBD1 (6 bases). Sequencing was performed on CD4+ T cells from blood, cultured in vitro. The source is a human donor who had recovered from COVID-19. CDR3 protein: CASSLSGDREAFF. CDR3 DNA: TGTGCCAGCAGCTTATCAGGGGACCGTGAAGCTTTCTTT.